This T cell receptor (beta chain) comes out of a study of Graves' ophthalmopathy and Graves' hyperthyroidism. Study-wide findings and caveats: Blood repertoires reportedly contained most expanded thyroid clonotypes above 0.001 frequency. Cross-validated, the 13-signature model showed 87.88%/81.08% sensitivity/specificity, and 80%/75% in the test set.

A word on this clonotype: The antigen is undetermined.

The CDR3 loop spans 15 amino acids. The germline V and J ends were trimmed by 2 bases and 2 bases, with 9 bases remaining between them. In germline, CDR1 is LNHDA, CDR2 SQIVND (reference sequence). Investigators amplified TCR beta CDR3 regions from RNA transcripts. HTBI-primed RT-PCR formed the first round, and a multiplex PCR formed the second. TCRdb fed the multiplex PCR reads into MiXCR, producing one record per CDR3 protein. The sample lists over a million distinct CDR3 sequences, 35% to 40% occurring once. Clinical symptoms, serum thyroxine, TRAb, thyroid ultrasound and orbital computed tomography determined diagnosis.

The sequenced sample consisted of peripheral blood or thyroid tissue (not recorded which). The V and J genes are TRBV19 and TRBJ2-2; D is possibly TRBD1 (6 bases). This clonotype originated in an adult man with Graves' hyperthyroidism. The DNA for the CDR3 is TGTGCCAGTAGTATAAGCAGGGGAAACACCGGGGAGCTGTTTTTT. Its translation: CASSISRGNTGELFF.